This record covers a single TCR beta chain. Its antigen specificity is not known. No base quality information exists; no much larger clone differs at one position. Donors were healthy HIV-negative adults with no recently reported acute infections or vaccinations. Every donor was a Caucasian adult residing in Nashville, Tennessee, USA. CD4+ T cells were enriched by magnetic negative selection; naive cells were then positively selected on CD45RA, and the negative fraction formed the memory subset. Blood was collected by leukapheresis, and PBMCs were isolated by Ficoll-Histopaque density gradient centrifugation and then cryopreserved in liquid nitrogen vapor phase. Analytical flow cytometry was used to check the purity and quantity of each magnetically sorted T cell population. Each sorted fraction had its genomic DNA isolated and then quantified by UV absorbance on a Nanodrop 2000c. The data were taken from a study of shared clonotypes between healthy human individuals (dated by TCRdb to about 2020). With regard to the full study: The cohort comprised a couple of women and three men aged 18 to 49 years. For each donor, CD4 naive and CD4 memory were each run on three plates, CD8 naive on two plates, and CD8 memory on one plate. To increase sequencing depth and limit assay-specific biases, different laboratories used diverse techniques to prepare libraries and sequence TCR repertoires. Between about 0.85 and 9.5 billion PBMCs per donor were obtained by leukapheresis. Blood TCR repertoires of roughly five healthy adults were deeply sequenced to estimate repertoire size and the extent of clonotype sharing between individuals. The paper's findings and limits, for the study overall: Clonotypes shared by all four sorted-subset donors showed higher generation probabilities than non-shared clonotypes. Even with the large sequencing depth, rarefaction of the sorted-subset datasets indicated that sequencing was incomplete. Sampling was limited to blood, and TCR repertoires in tissue likely differ from TCR repertoires in blood. Pairwise subsampling led to the expectation that sequencing depth would affect the degree of clonotype sharing among donors. Because the study included only a small number of donors, the genetic and exposure-history diversity represented was limited. Estimated clonotype richness was generally larger for naive than for memory subsets. When four donors were compared, the shared fraction of clonotypes was 5% to 6.5% for naive CD4, about 4% for naive CD8, 2% to 2.5% for memory CD4, and 0.3% to 0.5% for memory CD8.

V gives up 0 bases and J gives up 4 bases, and the segment between their germline ends measures 20 bases. Inclusive of the bounding cysteine and phenylalanine, the CDR3 is 17 residues long. CDR3 DNA only is kept here, 51 bases in frame from base 1. Looking up the germline V gene yields CDR1 SGHRS and CDR2 YFSETQ. Using the deep immunoSEQ assay, multiplex PCR amplified TCR CDR3 regions from genomic DNA. Extracted genomic DNA from each cell subset was distributed evenly across all wells of several immunoSEQ 96-well plates, and each plate was treated as a replicate. Each replicate PCR for sorted subsets received approximately 220 ng genomic DNA, equal to tens of thousands of T cell genomes. The purified libraries were quantified using a Qubit 3.0 fluorometer, sized with a Bioanalyzer 2100, and then quantified again using the KAPA Library Quantification kit. Every immunoSEQ 96-well plate was sequenced on a dedicated single-read 150-cycle Illumina NextSeq 550 flow cell. The source study handled its data this way. Because the immunoSEQ output included only junctional sequences and no quality scores, the filtering could not be the same as the filtering used for full-length reads. To assign V/J genes and CDR3, sequences were annotated using PyIR, a Python wrapper for IgBLAST v1.9, with IMGT germline references. Reads were filtered out if the reads had weak V/J assignments (E-value above 1e-6), no CDR3, stop codons, out-of-frame junctions, or ambiguous translated residues. V3J clonotypes were defined as sequences sharing the same inferred V gene, J gene, and CDR3 amino acid sequence. To compute the percentage overlap between repertoires, the number of shared unique clonotypes was divided by the size of the smaller repertoire. Three approaches were used to assess repertoire richness: RTK rarefaction, the Chao1 estimator, and Recon v2.1 estimates of unobserved clonotypes. OLGA was used to compute generation probabilities for all TCRbeta clonotypes that the gDNA method yielded from several donors. TCRdb holds this immuneACCESS table with in-frame rearrangements only. Some clones are missing; in checked studies, unresolved V genes explain under half, and the rest has no known cause. V and J calls and clone size are given by that table; D and trimming were obtained from the DNA. This sample holds around 1.4 million clones; less than 99% were observed only once. The top ten clones comprise about 0.34% of the sample.

The clonotype was recovered from a young man in good health. Recombination linked TRBV5-1 to TRBJ2-7; a weak D assignment points to TRBD1 (6 bases agree). The sequenced sample consisted of naive CD4+ T cells sorted from blood. Per the publication, the cell subset or site label means: CD45RA+ positively selected. The DNA is TGCGCCAGCAGCTTGGAGGGGTTCAGGGGATTAGCTTACGAGCAGTACTTC. It codes for CASSLEGFRGLAYEQYF.